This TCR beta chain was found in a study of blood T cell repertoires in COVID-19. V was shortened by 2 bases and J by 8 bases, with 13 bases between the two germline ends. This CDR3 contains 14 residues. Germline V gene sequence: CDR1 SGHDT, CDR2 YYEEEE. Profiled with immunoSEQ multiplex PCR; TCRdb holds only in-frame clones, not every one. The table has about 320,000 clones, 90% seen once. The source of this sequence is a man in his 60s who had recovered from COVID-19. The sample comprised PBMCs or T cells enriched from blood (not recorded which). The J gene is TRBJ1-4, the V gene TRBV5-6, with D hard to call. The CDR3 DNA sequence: TGTGCCAGCAGCTTATCGGGTCTTGGGGAAAAACTGTTTTTT. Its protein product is CASSLSGLGEKLFF.